This T cell receptor (beta chain) was recovered during a study of T cells in Graves' hyperthyroidism and ophthalmopathy. The CDR3 sequence is 13 residues long. Deletions cut 8 bases from V and 5 bases from J, with 15 bases between. Germline V gives CDR1 ENHRY, CDR2 SYGVKD. There were TCR beta CDR3 regions amplified from RNA transcripts. A set of HTBI primers served as the primers for a first-round RT-PCR of the TCR CDR3. A single record per CDR3 protein comes from TCRdb applying MiXCR to the multiplex PCR reads. This sample has fewer than 600,000 distinct CDR3 sequences; 14% occur once, and the top ten carry around a sixth.

This sequence was found in a woman between 18 and 29 years old with Graves' hyperthyroidism. Input material: blood. The chain couples TRBV10-3 to TRBJ1-2; D gene ambiguous. CDR3 in DNA: TGTGCCATCCCTGGCAGTAGCGGGTATGGCTACACCTTC. Amino acids: CAIPGSSGYGYTF.